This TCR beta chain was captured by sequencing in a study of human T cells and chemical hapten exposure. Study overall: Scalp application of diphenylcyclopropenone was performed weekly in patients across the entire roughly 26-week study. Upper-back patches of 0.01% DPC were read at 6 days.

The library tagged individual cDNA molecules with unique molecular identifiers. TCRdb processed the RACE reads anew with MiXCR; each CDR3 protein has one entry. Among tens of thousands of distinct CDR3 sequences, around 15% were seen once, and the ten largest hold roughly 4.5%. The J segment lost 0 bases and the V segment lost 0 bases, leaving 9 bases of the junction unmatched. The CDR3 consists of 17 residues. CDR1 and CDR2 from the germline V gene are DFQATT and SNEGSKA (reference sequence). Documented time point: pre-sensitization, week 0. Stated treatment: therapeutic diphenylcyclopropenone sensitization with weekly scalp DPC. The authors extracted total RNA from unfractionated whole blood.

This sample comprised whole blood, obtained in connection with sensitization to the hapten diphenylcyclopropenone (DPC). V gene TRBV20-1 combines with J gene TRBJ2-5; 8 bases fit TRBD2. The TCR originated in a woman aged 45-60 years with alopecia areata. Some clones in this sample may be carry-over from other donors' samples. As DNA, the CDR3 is TGCAGTGCTAGAGATTATTCGGCTAGCGGGTACCAAGAGACCCAGTACTTC. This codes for CSARDYSASGYQETQYF.